This T cell receptor beta chain stems from a study of Ad26.COV2.S vaccination and SARS-CoV-2 variants. For the study at large: The COV1001 Ad26.COV2.S trial arm included the donor. Once or twice, 56 days apart, Ad26.COV2.S was delivered intramuscularly.

Measured with immunoSEQ multiplex PCR; TCRdb has only the in-frame clones, and not every one. This table has about 350,000 clones, 85% to 90% appearing once. Noted treatment: 15 to 20 received Ad26.COV2.S at low or high dose, single or two shots; 5 received placebo; per-sample allocation not given. Specimen acquisition occurred on day 63 following the initial vaccine or placebo injection. The shot given was an Ad26 vector that makes Wuhan-strain SARS-CoV-2 spike. Only one count was recorded for this clone. Germline V gene data show CDR1 as MNHEY and CDR2 as SMNVEV (reference sequence). The J segment lost 6 bases and the V segment lost 5 bases, leaving 11 bases of the junction unmatched. The CDR3 runs to 15 residues.

The TCR sequence derives from a person aged 18-65 years who received the Ad26.COV2.S COVID-19 vaccine or a placebo. The rearrangement uses TRBV27 and TRBJ2-3; 7 bases agree with TRBD1. Sequences were derived from peripheral blood, sampled in a trial of Ad26.COV2.S vaccine versus placebo. The CDR3 nucleotides read TGTGCCAGCAGTCCCCTGGACAGGTGGGGTGATACGCAGTATTTT. This translates into CASSPLDRWGDTQYF.